This is a list of T cell receptor beta chains from one sample in a study of blood T cell repertoires in COVID-19. Measured with immunoSEQ multiplex PCR; TCRdb has only the in-frame clones, and not every one. The table has more than 200,000 clones, over 80% seen once; the top ten hold 2% to 3%. The sequenced sample was peripheral blood. These receptors were taken from a man aged 25-45 years with COVID-19, enrolled during active disease. Both conserved end residues are part of each CDR3. The D gene is left open where the match is weak. A clone size is listed for some rows: how often the clone was seen (once, few, many), or a class if it is expanded.

D	length	size	V	J	DNA	CDR3
TRBD1	18	-	TRBV4-2	TRBJ1-1	TGTGCCAGCAGCCCCCGGGACTCAGGGGGTACCACGAACACTGAAGCTTTCTTT	CASSPRDSGGTTNTEAFF
-	13	-	TRBV28	TRBJ2-4	TGTGCCACCGTAGGGGAAGGCAAAAACATTCAGTACTTC	CATVGEGKNIQYF
TRBD2	13	-	TRBV10-3	TRBJ2-7	TGTGCCATCATGGGAGGGACCTCCTACGAGCAGTACTTC	CAIMGGTSYEQYF
-	14	-	TRBV16	TRBJ1-5	TGTGCCAGCAGCGGGGTTGGGGGGAATCAGCCCCAGCATTTT	CASSGVGGNQPQHF
TRBD1	15	once	TRBV10-1	TRBJ1-1	TGCGCCAGCAGAGAACAGGGGGAGAATTTTCTCGAAGCTTTCTTT	CASREQGENFLEAFF
-	15	-	TRBV19	TRBJ1-2	TGTGCCAGTACCCAGGATCATAGGGGGAACTATGGCTACACCTTC	CASTQDHRGNYGYTF
-	16	many	TRBV5-6	TRBJ1-5	TGTGCCAGCAGCTTAAATGGGGAGAATAGCAATCAGCCCCAGCATTTT	CASSLNGENSNQPQHF
-	14	-	TRBV19	TRBJ1-1	TGTGCCAGTAGTACGCAAGCGGGGGTAACTGAAGCTTTCTTT	CASSTQAGVTEAFF
TRBD1	14	few	TRBV7-2	TRBJ1-2	TGTGCCAGCAGCGTCAGGGGGCGCCGGAATGGCTACACCTTC	CASSVRGRRNGYTF
-	13	few	TRBV19	TRBJ1-2	TGTGCCAGTAGTCCCTTGGTCGGTTATGGCTACACCTTC	CASSPLVGYGYTF
TRBD2	15	-	TRBV5-4	TRBJ2-1	TGTGCCAGCAGCTTTACTAGCGGAGTCTGGAATGAGCAGTTCTTC	CASSFTSGVWNEQFF
-	15	-	TRBV19	TRBJ1-5	TGTGCCAGTAGTTCCCGGTTAGGGGGAAATCAGCCCCAGCATTTT	CASSSRLGGNQPQHF
-	16	-	TRBV28	TRBJ2-1	TGTGCCAGCAGTTTTAGGCCGGCAGGCCTTTACAATGAGCAGTTCTTC	CASSFRPAGLYNEQFF
-	16	few	TRBV4-3	TRBJ2-4	TGCGCCAGCAGCCAAGAAGGCCCTGGGGAGGTCAACATTCAGTACTTC	CASSQEGPGEVNIQYF
-	13	-	TRBV27	TRBJ1-6	TGTGCCAGCAAACAGCCACACAGATCACCCCTCCACTTT	CASKQPHRSPLHF
-	16	once	TRBV11-3	TRBJ2-1	TGTGCCAGCAGCTTAGAGGGGACTGCCTCCTACAATGAGCAGTTCTTC	CASSLEGTASYNEQFF
TRBD1	13	-	TRBV30	TRBJ2-7	TGTGCCTGGGACAGGGGGAGCTCCTACGAGCAGTACTTC	CAWDRGSSYEQYF
-	13	-	TRBV5-5	TRBJ1-3	TGTGCCAGCAGCTTCGACAGGGGAAACACCATATATTTT	CASSFDRGNTIYF
-	14	once	TRBV3-1/TRBV3-2	TRBJ2-1	TGTGCCAGCAGCCAAGCTCTACAGAACAATGAGCAGTTCTTC	CASSQALQNNEQFF
TRBD1	14	-	TRBV2	TRBJ1-2	TGTGCCAGCAGTGCAAGGACAGGGAGTCATGGCTACACCTTC	CASSARTGSHGYTF
TRBD1	15	-	TRBV28	TRBJ1-4	TGTGCCAGCAGTTCGCAGGGGGCAACTAATGAAAAACTGTTTTTT	CASSSQGATNEKLFF
TRBD2	14	few	TRBV6-2/TRBV6-3	TRBJ2-7	TGTGCCAGCAGCCTAGCGGGAGACTTATACGAGCAGTACTTC	CASSLAGDLYEQYF
TRBD2	17	-	TRBV29-1	TRBJ2-5	TGCAGCGTCAATGATGGGGGACTAGCGGGAGGGAAAGAGACCCAGTACTTC	CSVNDGGLAGGKETQYF
TRBD1	16	-	TRBV4-2	TRBJ1-6	TGTGCCAGCAGCCAAGATCTGGGACAGTATAATTCACCCCTCCACTTT	CASSQDLGQYNSPLHF
-	13	-	TRBV6-5	TRBJ2-7	TGTGCCAGCAGTTACTCGATTACCGGCGAGCAGTACTTC	CASSYSITGEQYF
TRBD2	13	-	TRBV4-3	TRBJ2-7	TGCGCCAGCAGCCTCAGCGGGGGCGACGAGCAGTACTTC	CASSLSGGDEQYF
TRBD1	18	-	TRBV5-1	TRBJ1-6	TGCGCCAGCAGCGAGGGACAGGACAGGAGCTCCTATAATTCACCCCTCCACTTT	CASSEGQDRSSYNSPLHF
-	14	-	TRBV19	TRBJ1-2	TGTGCCAGTAGTTACCCGACATCTATCTCTGGCTACACCTTC	CASSYPTSISGYTF
-	17	-	TRBV4-3	TRBJ1-5	TGCGCCAGCAGCCAGGCCGCAGGTCCCTATAGCAATCAGCCCCAGCATTTT	CASSQAAGPYSNQPQHF
-	15	-	TRBV28	TRBJ1-5	TGTGCCAGCAGTTTATTGTCAGGCCTGAATCAGCCCCAGCATTTT	CASSLLSGLNQPQHF
-	14	-	TRBV9	TRBJ1-5	TGTGCCAGCAGCGCCCCCGGTGTGGATCAGCCCCAGCATTTT	CASSAPGVDQPQHF
-	14	-	TRBV2	TRBJ2-7	TGTGCCAGCAGTGAACAGGGGCCTTCCTACGAGCAGTACTTC	CASSEQGPSYEQYF
-	17	-	TRBV24-1	TRBJ2-7	TGTGCCACCAACGTGGGAAAGGGACACCGAAGCTCCTACGAGCAGTACTTC	CATNVGKGHRSSYEQYF
-	16	-	TRBV7-8	TRBJ1-3	TGTGCCAGCAGCTTAAGAGAAATCCTCTCTGGAAACACCATATATTTT	CASSLREILSGNTIYF
TRBD1	13	-	TRBV10-3	TRBJ1-5	TGTGCCATCGGCGGGACAGCTAATCAGCCCCAGCATTTT	CAIGGTANQPQHF